The 10 T cell receptor beta chains reported below all come from one sample, sequenced in a study of early T cells in non-severe SARS-CoV-2 infection. One entry per CDR3 protein, called by TCRdb with MiXCR from the 5' RACE reads. This sample has some 30,000 distinct CDR3 sequences; around 5.4% occur once, and the top ten carry roughly 5.4%. The specimen was whole blood. The receptors here all came from an adult who was a healthcare worker with PCR-confirmed SARS-CoV-2 infection or an uninfected control (not recorded which).

This clonotype showed up many times. The chain employs TRBV7-9 and TRBJ2-3; no clear D. V lost 7 bases and J lost 2, with 4 bases in between. The CDR3 totals 11 residues. Germline loops: CDR1 SEHNR, CDR2 FQNEAQ (reference sequence). The chain's CDR3 is CASILTDTQYF. The CDR3 DNA reads TGTGCCAGCATCCTCACAGATACGCAGTATTTT.

This clonotype was counted many times. This chain uses TRBV24-1 with TRBJ1-5, with D uncertain. Germline V gene lookup returns CDR1 KGHDR and CDR2 SFDVKD. The CDR3 extends over 16 amino acids. V was clipped by 9 bases and J by 0 bases, with 17 bases between them. The CDR3 bases are TGTGCCACCCCACCTCCGCCCAGAACTAGCAATCAGCCCCAGCATTTT. This translates into CATPPPPRTSNQPQHF.

The chain couples TRBV7-3 to TRBJ2-7, with 9 bases that match TRBD1. The V segment lost 4 bases and the J segment 9 bases; nucleotides outside the gene matches: 7. This CDR3 contains 13 residues. Germline CDR1 and CDR2: SGHTA and FQGTGA. CDR3 coding DNA: TGTGCCAGCAGCTCGGGACAGGGAAATTTGCAGTACTTC. This encodes CASSSGQGNLQYF.

This clonotype was seen at least ten times. V usage is TRBV7-2 and J usage is TRBJ2-1, with TRBD2 identical over 11 bases. This CDR3 spans 16 amino acids. CDR1 SGHTA and CDR2 FQGNSA come from the germline V gene. V lost 3 bases and J lost 9; bases outside the gene matches: 10. CDR3 in DNA: TGTGCCAGCAGCTTGAATAGCGGGGGGGCTCTAGTTGAGCAGTTCTTC. It specifies CASSLNSGGALVEQFF.

This clonotype was seen a few times. The CDR3 nucleotides are TGTGCCAGCAGCTTAGGCAGGACCTACGAGCAGTACTTC. Protein product: CASSLGRTYEQYF. The genes are TRBV7-2 and TRBJ2-7; D gene uncertain. The germline gives CDR1 SGHTA, CDR2 FQGNSA. The CDR3 has 13 residues. V dropped 1 base and J dropped 2 bases, with 6 bases sitting between them. The whole variable domain, filled in from reference TRBV7-2 and TRBJ2-7, reads GAGVSQSPSNKVTEKGKDVELRCDPISGHTALYWYRQSLGQGLEFLIYFQGNSAPDKSGLPSDRFSAERTGGSVSTLTIQRTQQEDSAVYLCASSLGRTYEQYFGPGTRLTVT.

The gene calls are TRBV29-1 and TRBJ1-4, with TRBD1 as a possible D gene (6 bases). The CDR3 contains 14 residues. V lost 5 bases and J lost 6, with 16 bases in between. Germline V gene lookup returns CDR1 SQVTM and CDR2 ANQGSEA. As DNA, the CDR3 is TGCAGCGTTACGACGGCAGGGGTGGATGAAAAACTGTTTTTT. Translating it yields CSVTTAGVDEKLFF.

This clonotype came up many times. The chain is built from TRBV20-1 and TRBJ1-2; D call uncertain. The CDR3 has 13 amino acids. V gave up 3 bases and J gave up 0 bases, with 8 bases separating them. Germline CDR1 is DFQATT and CDR2 is SNEGSKA (reference sequence). CDR3 nucleotide sequence: TGCAGTGCTAGTATGGTAGCTAACTATGGCTACACCTTC. Residues: CSASMVANYGYTF.

This clonotype was picked up many times. The V and J genes are TRBV5-1 and TRBJ2-5; possibly TRBD1 for D (6 bases). The V end was cut by 4 bases, the J end by 2 bases, with 18 bases between. This CDR3 region has 16 residues. Germline CDR1 SGHRS, CDR2 YFSETQ. The CDR3 region has the DNA TGCGCCAGCAGCGTCGGGACAATAAGGGGGCAAGAGACCCAGTACTTC. This sequence encodes CASSVGTIRGQETQYF.

The table lists this clonotype with many counts. This chain links TRBV15 with TRBJ2-5; D is unclear. The V end lost 3 bases, the J end lost 1 base, and 6 bases lay between the germline ends. Germline V gives CDR1 LNHNV, CDR2 YYDKDF (reference sequence). This CDR3 spans 13 amino acids. CDR3: CATSSPSQETQYF. Written as DNA, the CDR3 is TGTGCCACCAGCAGTCCTAGCCAAGAGACCCAGTACTTC.

This clonotype was detected ten times or more. The rearrangement links TRBV15 to TRBJ2-1; D is ambiguous. Per germline, CDR1 LNHNV and CDR2 YYDKDF (reference sequence). Trimming cost V 1 base and J 5 bases, with 6 bases left between them. CDR3 length: 13 amino acids. In DNA form, the CDR3 reads TGTGCCACCAGCAGAGGCCTGAACAATGAGCAGTTCTTC. As protein: CATSRGLNNEQFF.